This T cell receptor (beta chain) was documented in a study of cytomegalovirus exposure and HLA in healthy donors. Study-level findings and limits: A later analysis by the authors found several of the most significant clusters apparently linked to common viral pathogens. For most TCR sequences rarity was the rule, although some public TCRs occurred in many donors. The study listed some 160 cytomegalovirus-associated TCR beta chains. A later analysis showed TCR association rates differing by HLA locus, peaking at DRB1 and lowest at HLA-C.

A note on this clone: Its target is unknown.

PCR was performed using 60 Vbeta and 13 Jbeta primers. Method: immunoSEQ multiplex PCR; TCRdb's copy keeps in-frame clones and lacks some. The table lists around 150,000 clones, nearly 80% of them singletons. The length of the CDR3 is 14 residues. The V end was cut by 1 base, the J end by 5 bases, with 12 bases between. Germline values: CDR1 SGHKS, CDR2 YYEKEE (reference sequence). The chain joins TRBV5-5 to TRBJ2-5; weak D call: TRBD1 (5 bases). Material: PBMCs. The origin of this receptor is a middle-aged woman in good health and CMV-seronegative. DNA for the CDR3: TGTGCCAGCAGCTTGTTCAGGGCATGGGAGACCCAGTACTTC. It translates to CASSLFRAWETQYF.